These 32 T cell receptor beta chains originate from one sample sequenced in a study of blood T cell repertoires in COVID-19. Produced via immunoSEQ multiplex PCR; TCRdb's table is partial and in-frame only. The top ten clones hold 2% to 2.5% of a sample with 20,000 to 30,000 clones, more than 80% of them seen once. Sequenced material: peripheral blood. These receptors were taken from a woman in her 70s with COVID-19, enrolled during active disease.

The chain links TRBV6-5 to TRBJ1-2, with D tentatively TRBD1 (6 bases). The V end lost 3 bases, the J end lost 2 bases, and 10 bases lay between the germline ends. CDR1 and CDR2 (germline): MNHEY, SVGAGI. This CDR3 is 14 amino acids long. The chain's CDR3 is CASSYTTGNYGYTF. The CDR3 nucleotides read TGTGCCAGCAGTTATACGACAGGCAACTATGGCTACACCTTC.

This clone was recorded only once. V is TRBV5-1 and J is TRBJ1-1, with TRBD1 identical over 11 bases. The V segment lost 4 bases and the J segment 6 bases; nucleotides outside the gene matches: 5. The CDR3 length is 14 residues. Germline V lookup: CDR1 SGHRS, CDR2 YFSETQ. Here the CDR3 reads CASSAGQGVAEAFF. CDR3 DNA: TGCGCCAGCAGCGCGGGACAGGGGGTCGCTGAAGCTTTCTTT.

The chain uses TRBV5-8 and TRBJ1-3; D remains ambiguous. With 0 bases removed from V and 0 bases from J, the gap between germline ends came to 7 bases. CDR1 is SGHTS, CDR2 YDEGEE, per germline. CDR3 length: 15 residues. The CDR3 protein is CASSLGSSSGNTIYF. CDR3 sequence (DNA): TGTGCCAGCAGCTTGGGGTCGAGCTCTGGAAACACCATATATTTT.

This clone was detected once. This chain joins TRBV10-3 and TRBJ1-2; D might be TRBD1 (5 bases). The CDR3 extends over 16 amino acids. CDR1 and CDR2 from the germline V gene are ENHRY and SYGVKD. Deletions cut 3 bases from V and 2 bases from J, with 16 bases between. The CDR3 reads CAISDTAGPLNYGYTF. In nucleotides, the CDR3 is TGTGCCATCAGTGATACCGCAGGGCCTTTAAACTATGGCTACACCTTC.

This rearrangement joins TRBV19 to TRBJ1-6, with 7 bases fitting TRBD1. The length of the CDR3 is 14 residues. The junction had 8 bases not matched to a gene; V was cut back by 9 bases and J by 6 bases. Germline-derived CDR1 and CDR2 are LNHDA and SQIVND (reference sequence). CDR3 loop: CASRYRGSNSPLHF. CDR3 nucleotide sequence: TGTGCCAGCCGGTACAGGGGTTCTAATTCACCCCTCCACTTT.

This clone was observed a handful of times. In DNA, the CDR3 is TGTGCCAGCAGCGTAGGGATAGGCGCAGGGGACACTGAAGCTTTCTTT. It is translated as CASSVGIGAGDTEAFF. The chain recombines TRBV9 with TRBJ1-1, with TRBD1 as a possible D gene (6 bases). The CDR3 runs to 16 residues. The ends were cut back, 0 bases at V and 3 bases at J, with 15 bases in the middle. Germline V gene sequence: CDR1 SGDLS, CDR2 YYNGEE.

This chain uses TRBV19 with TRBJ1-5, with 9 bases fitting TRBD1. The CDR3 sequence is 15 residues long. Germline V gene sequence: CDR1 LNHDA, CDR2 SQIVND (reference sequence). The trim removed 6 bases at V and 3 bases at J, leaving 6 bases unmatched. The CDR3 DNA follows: TGTGCCAGTAGGGGGACAGGGTCGGACAATCAGCCCCAGCATTTT. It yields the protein CASRGTGSDNQPQHF. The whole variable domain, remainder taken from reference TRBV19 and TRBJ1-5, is DGGITQSPKYLFRKEGQNVTLSCEQNLNHDAMYWYRQDPGQGLRLIYYSQIVNDFQKGDIAEGYSVSREKKESFPLTVTSAQKNPTAFYLCASRGTGSDNQPQHFGDGTRLSIL.

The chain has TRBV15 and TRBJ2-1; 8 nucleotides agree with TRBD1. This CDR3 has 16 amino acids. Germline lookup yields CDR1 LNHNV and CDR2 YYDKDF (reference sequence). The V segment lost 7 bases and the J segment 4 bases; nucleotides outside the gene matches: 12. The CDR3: CATKREGRGPYNEQFF. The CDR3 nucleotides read TGTGCCACCAAGAGGGAAGGCAGGGGGCCTTACAATGAGCAGTTCTTC. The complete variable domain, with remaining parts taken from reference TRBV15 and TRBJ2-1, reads DAMVIQNPRYQVTQFGKPVTLSCSQTLNHNVMYWYQQKSSQAPKLLFHYYDKDFNNEADTPDNFQSRRPNTSFCFLDIRSPGLGDTAMYLCATKREGRGPYNEQFFGPGTRLTVL.

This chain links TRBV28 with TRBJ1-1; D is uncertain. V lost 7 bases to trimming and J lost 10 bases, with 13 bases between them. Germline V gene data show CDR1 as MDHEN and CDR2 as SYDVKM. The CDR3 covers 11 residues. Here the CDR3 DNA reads TGTGCCAGCACCTACGAGGCTCGAGCTTTCTTT. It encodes CASTYEARAFF.

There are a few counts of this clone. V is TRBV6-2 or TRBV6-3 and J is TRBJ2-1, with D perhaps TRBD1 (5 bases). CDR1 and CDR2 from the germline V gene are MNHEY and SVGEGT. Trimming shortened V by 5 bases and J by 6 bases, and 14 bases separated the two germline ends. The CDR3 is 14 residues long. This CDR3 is CASSADTGLNEQFF. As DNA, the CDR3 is TGTGCCAGCAGTGCGGACACTGGTCTCAATGAGCAGTTCTTC.

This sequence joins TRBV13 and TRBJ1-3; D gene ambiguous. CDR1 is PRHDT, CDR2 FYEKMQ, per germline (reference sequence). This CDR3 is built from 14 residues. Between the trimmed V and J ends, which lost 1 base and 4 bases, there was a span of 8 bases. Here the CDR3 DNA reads TGTGCCAGCAGCTTAGTGAGCCGGGGAAACACCATATATTTT. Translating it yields CASSLVSRGNTIYF.

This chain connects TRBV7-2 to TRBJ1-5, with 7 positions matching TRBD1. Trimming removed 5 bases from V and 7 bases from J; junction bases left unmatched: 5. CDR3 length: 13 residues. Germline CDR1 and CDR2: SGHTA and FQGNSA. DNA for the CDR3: TGTGCCAGCAGCCCAGGGGGAAACCAGCCCCAGCATTTT. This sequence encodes CASSPGGNQPQHF.

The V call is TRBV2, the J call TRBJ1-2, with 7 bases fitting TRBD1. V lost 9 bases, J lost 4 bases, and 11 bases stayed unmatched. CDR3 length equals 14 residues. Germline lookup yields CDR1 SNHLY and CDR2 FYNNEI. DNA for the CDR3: TGTGCCAGGGCAGCAGGGGGTGTGGGCTATGGCTACACCTTC. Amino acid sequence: CARAAGGVGYGYTF. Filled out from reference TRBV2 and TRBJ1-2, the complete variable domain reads EPEVTQTPSHQVTQMGQEVILRCVPISNHLYFYWYRQILGQKVEFLVSFYNNEISEKSEIFDDQFSVERPDGSNFTLKIRSTKLEDSAMYFCARAAGGVGYGYTFGSGTRLTVV.

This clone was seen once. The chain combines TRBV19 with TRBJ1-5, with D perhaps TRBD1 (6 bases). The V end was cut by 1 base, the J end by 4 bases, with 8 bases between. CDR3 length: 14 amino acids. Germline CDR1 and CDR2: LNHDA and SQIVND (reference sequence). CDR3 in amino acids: CASSIGGPNQPQHF. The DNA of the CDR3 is TGTGCCAGTAGTATAGGGGGGCCTAATCAGCCCCAGCATTTT.

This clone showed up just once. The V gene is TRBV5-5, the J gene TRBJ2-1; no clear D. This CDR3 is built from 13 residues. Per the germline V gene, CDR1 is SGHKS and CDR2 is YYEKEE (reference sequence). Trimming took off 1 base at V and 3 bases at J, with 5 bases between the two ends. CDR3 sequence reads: CASSLTVYNEQFF. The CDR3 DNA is TGTGCCAGCAGCTTGACAGTCTACAATGAGCAGTTCTTC.

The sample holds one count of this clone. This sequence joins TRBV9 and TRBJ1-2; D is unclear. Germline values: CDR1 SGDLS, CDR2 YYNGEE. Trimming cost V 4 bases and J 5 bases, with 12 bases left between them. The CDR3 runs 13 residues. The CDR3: CASSPAEVYGYTF. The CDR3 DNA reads TGTGCCAGCAGCCCCGCCGAGGTTTATGGCTACACCTTC.

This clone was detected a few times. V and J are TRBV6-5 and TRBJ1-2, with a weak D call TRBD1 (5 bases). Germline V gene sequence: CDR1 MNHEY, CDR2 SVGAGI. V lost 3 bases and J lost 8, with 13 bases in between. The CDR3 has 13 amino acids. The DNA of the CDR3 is TGTGCCAGCAGTTATCTCCGACAGAGAGGCTACACCTTC. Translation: CASSYLRQRGYTF.

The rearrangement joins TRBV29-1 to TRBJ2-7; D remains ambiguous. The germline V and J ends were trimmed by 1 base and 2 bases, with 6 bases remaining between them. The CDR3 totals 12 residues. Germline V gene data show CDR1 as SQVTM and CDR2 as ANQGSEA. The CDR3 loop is CSVEVGTYEQYF. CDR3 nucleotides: TGCAGCGTTGAAGTGGGCACCTACGAGCAGTACTTC.

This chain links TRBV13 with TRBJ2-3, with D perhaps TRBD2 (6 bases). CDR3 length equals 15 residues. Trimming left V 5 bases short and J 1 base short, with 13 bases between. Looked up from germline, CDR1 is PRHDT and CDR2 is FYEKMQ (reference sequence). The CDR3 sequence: CASSPRLGRTDTQYF. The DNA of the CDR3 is TGTGCCAGCAGCCCCCGACTAGGTCGCACAGATACGCAGTATTTT.

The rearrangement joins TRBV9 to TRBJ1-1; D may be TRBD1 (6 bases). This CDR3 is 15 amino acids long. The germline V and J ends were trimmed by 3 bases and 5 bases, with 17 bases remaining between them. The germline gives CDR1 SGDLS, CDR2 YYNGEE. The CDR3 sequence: CASSERDTLGTEAFF. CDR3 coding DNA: TGTGCCAGCAGCGAAAGGGACACCCTTGGGACTGAAGCTTTCTTT.

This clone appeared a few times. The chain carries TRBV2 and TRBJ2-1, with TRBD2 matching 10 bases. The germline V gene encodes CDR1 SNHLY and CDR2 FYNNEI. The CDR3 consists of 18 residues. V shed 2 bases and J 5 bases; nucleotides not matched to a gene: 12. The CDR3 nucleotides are TGTGCCAGCAGTGAATACCTAGCGGGGGCTTATAAGGACAATGAGCAGTTCTTC. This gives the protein CASSEYLAGAYKDNEQFF.

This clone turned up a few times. The CDR3 nucleotides read TGTGCCAGCAGTGAAAACCAGCAGGGAGAGCAGTTCTTC. Translated: CASSENQQGEQFF. The chain carries TRBV6-1 and TRBJ2-1, with a tentative D call TRBD1 (5 bases). The CDR3 totals 13 residues. Germline assignment: CDR1 MNHNS and CDR2 SASEGT. V was cut by 2 bases and J by 10 bases, with 12 bases left in between.

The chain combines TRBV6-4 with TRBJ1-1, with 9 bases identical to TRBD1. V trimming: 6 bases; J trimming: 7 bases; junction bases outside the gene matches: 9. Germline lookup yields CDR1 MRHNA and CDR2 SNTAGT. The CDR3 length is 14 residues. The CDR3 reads CASSPTPGQGEAFF. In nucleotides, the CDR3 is TGTGCCAGCAGCCCCACCCCGGGACAGGGTGAAGCTTTCTTT.

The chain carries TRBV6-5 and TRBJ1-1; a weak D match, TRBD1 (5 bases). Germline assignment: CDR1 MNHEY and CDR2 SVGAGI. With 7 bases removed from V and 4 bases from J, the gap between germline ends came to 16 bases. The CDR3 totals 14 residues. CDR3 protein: CASTEVERGTEAFF. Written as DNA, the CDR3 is TGTGCCAGCACCGAGGTAGAAAGGGGCACTGAAGCTTTCTTT.

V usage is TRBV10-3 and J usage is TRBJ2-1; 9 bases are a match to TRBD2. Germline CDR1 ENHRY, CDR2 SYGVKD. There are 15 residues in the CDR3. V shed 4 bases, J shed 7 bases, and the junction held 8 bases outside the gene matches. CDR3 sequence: CAISGLAGFSNEQFF. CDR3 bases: TGTGCCATCAGTGGGCTAGCGGGGTTTTCGAATGAGCAGTTCTTC.

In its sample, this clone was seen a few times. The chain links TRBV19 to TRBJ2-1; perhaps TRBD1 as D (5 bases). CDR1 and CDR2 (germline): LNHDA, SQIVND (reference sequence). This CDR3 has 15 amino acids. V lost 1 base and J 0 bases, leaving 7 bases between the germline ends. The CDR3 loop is CASSIGQNSYNEQFF. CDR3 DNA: TGTGCCAGTAGTATAGGACAGAACTCCTACAATGAGCAGTTCTTC.

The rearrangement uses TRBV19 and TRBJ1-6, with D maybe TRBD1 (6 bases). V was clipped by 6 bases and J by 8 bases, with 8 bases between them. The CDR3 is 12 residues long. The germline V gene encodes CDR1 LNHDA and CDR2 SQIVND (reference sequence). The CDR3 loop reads CASSYRDSPLHF. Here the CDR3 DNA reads TGTGCCAGTAGCTACAGGGATTCACCCCTCCACTTT.

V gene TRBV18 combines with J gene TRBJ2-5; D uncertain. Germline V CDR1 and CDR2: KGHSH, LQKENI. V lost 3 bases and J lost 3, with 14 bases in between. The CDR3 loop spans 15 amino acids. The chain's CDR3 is CASSPPITLEETQYF. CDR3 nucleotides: TGTGCCAGCTCACCTCCTATCACTCTTGAAGAGACCCAGTACTTC. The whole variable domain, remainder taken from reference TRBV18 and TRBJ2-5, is NAGVMQNPRHLVRRRGQEARLRCSPMKGHSHVYWYRQLPEEGLKFMVYLQKENIIDESGMPKERFSAEFPKEGPSILRIQQVVRGDSAAYFCASSPPITLEETQYFGPGTRLLVL.

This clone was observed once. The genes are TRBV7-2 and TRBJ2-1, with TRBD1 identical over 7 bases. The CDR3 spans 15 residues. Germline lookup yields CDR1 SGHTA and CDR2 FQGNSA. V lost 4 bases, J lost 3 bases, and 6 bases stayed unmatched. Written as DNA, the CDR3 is TGTGCCAGCAGCTCGGACAGGCGAAACTACAATGAGCAGTTCTTC. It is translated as CASSSDRRNYNEQFF.

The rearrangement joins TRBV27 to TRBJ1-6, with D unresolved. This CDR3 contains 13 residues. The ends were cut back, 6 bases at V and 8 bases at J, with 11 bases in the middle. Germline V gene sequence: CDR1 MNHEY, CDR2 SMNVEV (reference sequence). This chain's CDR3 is CASRRSNYSPLHF. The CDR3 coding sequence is TGTGCCAGCAGGAGGTCCAACTATTCACCCCTCCACTTT.

The CDR3 bases are TGTGCCAGCAGCACAGGGGGCTCTGGCTACACCTTC. Translating it yields CASSTGGSGYTF. The rearrangement uses TRBV5-6 and TRBJ1-2; 9 bases fit TRBD1. The J segment lost 7 bases and the V segment lost 4 bases, leaving 2 bases of the junction unmatched. This CDR3 region has 12 residues. Per the germline V gene, CDR1 is SGHDT and CDR2 is YYEEEE.

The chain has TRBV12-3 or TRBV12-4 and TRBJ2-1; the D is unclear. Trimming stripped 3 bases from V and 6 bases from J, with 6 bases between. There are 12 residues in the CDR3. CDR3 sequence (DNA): TGTGCCAGCAGTTTTACCGGCAATGAGCAGTTCTTC. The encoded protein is CASSFTGNEQFF.